The rows below give T cell receptor beta chains drawn from one sample of a study of T cell changes during pregnancy in multiple sclerosis. The repertoire was sequenced with immunoSEQ multiplex PCR; TCRdb's copy has only in-frame clones and lacks some. The sample lists around 36,000 clones; 92% were seen once. This material consisted of CD8+ T cells from peripheral blood mononuclear cells, taken in the first trimester of pregnancy. The receptors come from a female donor with multiple sclerosis, enrolled in a pregnancy study. The CDR3 runs from the conserved cysteine through the conserved F or W. Fields, in order: D gene, V gene, J gene, clone size, CDR3 protein, CDR3 DNA. D genes are given only for firm matches. A clone size is listed for some rows: how often the clone was seen (once, few, many), or a class if it is expanded.

TRBD1	TRBV5-4	TRBJ2-2	NA	CASSGTQGTGELFF	TGTGCCAGCAGCGGAACACAGGGGACCGGGGAGCTGTTTTTT
NA	TRBV6-6	TRBJ2-5	NA	CASTIYRFFQETQYF	TGTGCCAGCACTATTTATCGATTCTTCCAAGAGACCCAGTACTTC
TRBD1	TRBV27	TRBJ2-2	NA	CASSLGTGGWGELFF	TGTGCCAGCAGTTTAGGGACAGGGGGTTGGGGGGAGCTGTTTTTT
NA	TRBV13	TRBJ1-1	NA	CASSFPSRGDLNTEAFF	TGTGCCAGCAGCTTCCCCTCCAGGGGTGACTTGAACACTGAAGCTTTCTTT
NA	TRBV19	TRBJ1-6	NA	CASSISESSYNSPLHF	TGTGCCAGTAGTATAAGTGAGAGCTCCTATAATTCACCCCTCCACTTT
TRBD1	TRBV14	TRBJ2-1	NA	CASSQGTGPDEQFF	TGTGCCAGCAGCCAAGGGACAGGGCCCGATGAGCAGTTCTTC
NA	TRBV7-8	TRBJ1-1	NA	CASSLTGNTEAFF	TGTGCCAGCAGCTTAACAGGGAACACTGAAGCTTTCTTT
TRBD1	TRBV6-6	TRBJ1-6	NA	CASSYLDRDGHSPLHF	TGTGCCAGCAGTTACCTGGACAGGGATGGTCATTCACCCCTCCACTTT
NA	TRBV7-8	TRBJ2-6	NA	CASSLGGSGANVLTF	TGTGCCAGCAGCCTCGGGGGCTCTGGGGCCAACGTCCTGACTTTC
TRBD2	TRBV2	TRBJ2-1	NA	CASTSVIAGVNEQFF	TGTGCCAGCACTAGTGTAATAGCGGGGGTCAATGAGCAGTTCTTC
TRBD1	TRBV6-6	TRBJ1-6	NA	CASSRKTGDDSPLHF	TGTGCCAGCAGCCGAAAGACAGGGGACGATTCACCCCTCCACTTT
NA	TRBV4-2	TRBJ2-1	NA	CASSQDSSGLNEQFF	TGTGCCAGCAGCCAAGATTCTTCAGGGCTCAATGAGCAGTTCTTC
NA	TRBV20-1	TRBJ1-1	NA	CSAEDTEAFF	TGCAGTGCAGAAGACACCGAAGCTTTCTTT
NA	TRBV6-6	TRBJ2-6	NA	CASSSLSRAGANVLTF	TGTGCCAGCAGTTCCCTTTCTCGGGCTGGGGCCAACGTCCTGACTTTC
TRBD1	TRBV27	TRBJ2-2	NA	CASRHTPGQGALSGELFF	TGTGCCAGCAGGCATACTCCGGGACAGGGGGCGCTTTCCGGGGAGCTGTTTTTT
NA	TRBV6-5	TRBJ2-7	NA	CASSPNRDNYEQYF	TGTGCCAGCAGCCCAAACCGGGACAACTACGAGCAGTACTTC
NA	TRBV7-3	TRBJ2-1	NA	CASSRLGGSSYNEQFF	TGTGCCAGCAGCCGACTTGGGGGGAGCTCCTACAATGAGCAGTTCTTC
NA	TRBV4-1	TRBJ2-2	NA	CASSHSNGELFF	TGCGCCAGCAGCCATAGTAACGGGGAGCTGTTTTTT
TRBD1	TRBV6-1	TRBJ2-7	few	CASSEGPGTGSSEQYF	TGTGCCAGCAGTGAAGGACCCGGGACAGGGAGTTCCGAGCAGTACTTC
TRBD2	TRBV15	TRBJ2-2	NA	CATSSNGGATGELFF	TGTGCCACCAGCAGTAACGGGGGGGCTACCGGGGAGCTGTTTTTT
NA	TRBV30	TRBJ2-7	NA	CAWGPDSVWYEQYF	TGTGCCTGGGGCCCTGACAGTGTATGGTACGAGCAGTACTTC
TRBD1	TRBV13	TRBJ2-1	NA	CASSPDRAYNKQFF	TGTGCCAGCAGCCCTGACAGGGCCTACAATAAGCAGTTCTTC
NA	TRBV27	TRBJ2-7	NA	CASSYTLGQSDEQYF	TGTGCCAGCAGTTACACCCTCGGACAGTCTGACGAGCAGTACTTC
NA	TRBV4-1	TRBJ2-7	once	CASSQEAGATYEQYF	TGCGCCAGCAGCCAAGAGGCAGGGGCTACCTACGAGCAGTACTTC
TRBD2	TRBV6-1	TRBJ2-3	NA	CASSELRGLAGSDTQYF	TGTGCCAGCAGTGAACTGAGAGGACTAGCGGGGTCGGATACGCAGTATTTT
TRBD2	TRBV5-1	TRBJ2-3	NA	CASSPASGGTDTQYF	TGCGCCAGCAGCCCAGCCAGCGGGGGTACAGATACGCAGTATTTT
TRBD2	TRBV7-9	TRBJ2-1	once	CASGGGMAYNEQFF	TGTGCCAGCGGGGGGGGGATGGCCTACAATGAGCAGTTCTTC
TRBD1	TRBV7-9	TRBJ2-2	NA	CASSSPTGNAGELFF	TGTGCCAGCAGCTCCCCGACAGGGAATGCCGGGGAGCTGTTTTTT
TRBD1	TRBV27	TRBJ1-1	NA	CASNPDGTGHGEAFF	TGTGCCAGCAACCCTGATGGGACAGGGCACGGTGAAGCTTTCTTT
TRBD2	TRBV29-1	TRBJ2-5	NA	CSVTGTSSWETQYF	TGCAGCGTTACCGGGACTAGTTCTTGGGAGACCCAGTACTTC
TRBD2	TRBV4-1	TRBJ2-3	few	CASSQALSGGADTQYF	TGCGCCAGCAGCCAGGCCCTTAGCGGGGGGGCGGATACGCAGTATTTT
TRBD2	TRBV4-1	TRBJ2-1	NA	CASSGPGLATSGEQFF	TGCGCCAGCAGCGGACCGGGACTAGCGACGAGTGGTGAGCAGTTCTTC
TRBD2	TRBV10-3	TRBJ2-3	few	CATGGGFTDTQYF	TGTGCCACCGGCGGGGGGTTCACAGATACGCAGTATTTT
NA	TRBV11-2	TRBJ1-1	NA	CASSLGRVQNTEAFF	TGTGCCAGCAGCTTAGGCCGAGTTCAGAACACTGAAGCTTTCTTT
NA	TRBV29-1	TRBJ1-2	few	CSVDQVRAANYGYTF	TGCAGCGTCGACCAGGTCAGGGCAGCTAACTATGGCTACACCTTC
NA	TRBV19	TRBJ1-5	NA	CASSMDTDSNQPQHF	TGTGCCAGTAGTATGGACACTGATAGCAATCAGCCCCAGCATTTT
TRBD1	TRBV9	TRBJ1-1	NA	CASSSPTGKNTEAFF	TGTGCCAGCAGCTCCCCGACAGGGAAGAACACTGAAGCTTTCTTT
TRBD1	TRBV9	TRBJ1-2	NA	CASSVGEEGAERDYGYTF	TGTGCCAGCAGCGTAGGAGAGGAGGGGGCAGAGCGAGACTATGGCTACACCTTC
NA	TRBV9	TRBJ1-2	NA	CASSVDVGQGFGYTF	TGTGCCAGCAGCGTAGATGTCGGCCAGGGGTTTGGCTACACCTTC
TRBD2	TRBV5-1	TRBJ2-5	NA	CASRPRLAYQETQYF	TGCGCCAGCAGACCTCGACTAGCCTACCAAGAGACCCAGTACTTC
NA	TRBV5-1	TRBJ2-3	NA	CASSLARSGLSTDTQYF	TGCGCCAGCAGCTTGGCCCGCAGCGGCCTAAGCACAGATACGCAGTATTTT
TRBD1	TRBV6-5	TRBJ1-2	NA	CASSFGQGHGYTF	TGTGCCAGCAGCTTCGGACAGGGACATGGCTACACCTTC
NA	TRBV5-6	TRBJ2-1	NA	CASSSQITYNEQFF	TGTGCCAGCAGCTCGCAGATAACATACAATGAGCAGTTCTTC
TRBD1	TRBV14	TRBJ1-2	few	CASSHTEGTVGGYTF	TGTGCCAGCAGCCATACGGAAGGGACAGTAGGCGGCTACACCTTC
TRBD1	TRBV9	TRBJ1-2	NA	CASSSDRGPGYTF	TGTGCCAGCAGCTCGGACAGGGGGCCTGGCTACACCTTC
TRBD2	TRBV7-6	TRBJ2-1	NA	CASSLALAGGTEQFF	TGTGCCAGCAGCTTAGCATTGGCGGGGGGCACTGAGCAGTTCTTC
NA	TRBV11-2	TRBJ1-4	NA	CASSLEFQDSEKLFF	TGTGCCAGCAGCTTAGAATTTCAGGACAGCGAAAAACTGTTTTTT
TRBD1	TRBV27	TRBJ2-7	NA	CASSSDRERYEQYF	TGTGCCAGCAGTTCAGACAGGGAGAGGTACGAGCAGTACTTC
NA	TRBV13	TRBJ2-5	NA	CASSRRGAEQETQYF	TGTGCCAGCAGCAGGCGGGGAGCGGAACAAGAGACCCAGTACTTC
NA	TRBV15	TRBJ2-7	NA	CATSRGNRESYEQYF	TGTGCCACCAGCAGAGGAAACAGGGAGAGTTACGAGCAGTACTTC
NA	TRBV30	TRBJ1-1	NA	CAWEQSVGAKAEAFF	TGTGCCTGGGAGCAATCCGTAGGGGCGAAGGCTGAAGCTTTCTTT